This T cell receptor beta chain was profiled in a study of T cells of healthy individuals. The CDR3 runs 17 residues. V lost 6 bases to trimming and J lost 1 base, with 22 bases between them. Germline CDR1 is LGHNA and CDR2 is YNFKEQ. This clonotype turned up a few times. TCRdb reanalysed the 5' RACE reads using MiXCR and keeps one entry per CDR3 protein. The sample has around 80,000 distinct CDR3 sequences; about 5% are singletons. The chain recombines TRBV4-2 with TRBJ2-7, with D unclear. This clonotype was obtained from a female donor in good health. Here the CDR3 DNA reads TGTGCCAGCAGGATGGCGAACGTTGGTGGGGTTTCCTACGAGCAGTACTTC. Translating it yields CASRMANVGGVSYEQYF.